These 18 T cell receptor beta chains were all obtained from the same sample, sequenced in a study of metastatic and nonmetastatic thyroid tumors. From the PCR reads, TCRdb re-called clones with MiXCR. This table holds about 20,000 clones, 15% to 20% found once. Ahead of thyroid surgery, no patient had received treatment of any kind. Sequencing was performed on tumor tissue. Source of these receptors: a female donor with papillary thyroid cancer or a benign thyroid nodule (not recorded which). Some clones in this sample may be carry-over from other donors' samples.

The chain couples TRBV9 to TRBJ1-2, with D unresolved. The germline V gene has CDR1 SGDLS and CDR2 YYNGEE. The CDR3 spans 14 residues. Trimming took 1 base from V and 8 from J, leaving 15 bases between them. The CDR3: CASSVSGQAGGYTF. Written as DNA, the CDR3 is TGTGCCAGCAGCGTATCTGGCCAGGCTGGGGGCTACACCTTC.

The sample holds a few counts of this clone. A read error may produce the germline difference seen at one junction end. The chain is built from TRBV15 and TRBJ2-2; TRBD1 matches at 7 bases. CDR3 length: 16 amino acids. The germline CDR1 and CDR2 sequences are LNHNV and YYDKDF (reference sequence). The CDR3 sequence: CATIREGGRNTGELFF. The CDR3 DNA sequence: TGTGCCACCATCAGAGAAGGGGGCCGCAACACCGGGGAGTTGTTTTTT.

This clone was observed at least ten times. This chain joins TRBV5-6 and TRBJ2-7; D uncertain. V was cut by 1 base and J by 5 bases, with 7 bases left in between. This CDR3 has 12 residues. The germline V gene has CDR1 SGHDT and CDR2 YYEEEE. This chain's CDR3 is CASSLLRNEQYF. The CDR3 DNA reads TGTGCCAGCAGCTTGTTGCGGAACGAGCAGTACTTC. The full variable domain, with the rest looked up from reference TRBV5-6 and TRBJ2-7, is DAGVTQSPTHLIKTRGQQVTLRCSPKSGHDTVSWYQQALGQGPQFIFQYYEEEERQRGNFPDRFSGHQFPNYSSELNVNALLLGDSALYLCASSLLRNEQYFGPGTRLTVT.

This clone was observed many times. The genes are TRBV6-1 and TRBJ1-5; TRBD1 is a possible D gene (5 bases). Germline CDR1 reads MNHNS; CDR2 reads SASEGT. V was clipped by 6 bases and J by 7 bases, with 19 bases between them. This CDR3 contains 15 residues. The CDR3 here is CASSPGTGMGQPQHF. The CDR3 bases are TGTGCCAGCAGCCCGGGGACGGGGATGGGCCAGCCCCAGCATTTT.

As to this clone: Compared with germline, one end of the junction differs, possibly owing to a read error. V and J are TRBV6-1 and TRBJ1-1; D ambiguous. The CDR3 has 12 residues. In germline, CDR1 is MNHNS, CDR2 SASEGT. The CDR3 sequence is CASSEWLVEALF. CDR3 nucleotides: TGTGCCAGCAGTGAGTGGTTAGTTGAAGCTTTATTT.

This chain joins TRBV20-1 and TRBJ2-7; no clear D gene. This CDR3 is built from 13 residues. The germline CDR1 and CDR2 sequences are DFQATT and SNEGSKA (reference sequence). V was clipped by 6 bases and J by 6 bases, with 18 bases between them. The DNA for the CDR3 is TGCAGTGCCAGTCCTCAGTTCCTAGGCGAGCAGTACTTC. Protein sequence: CSASPQFLGEQYF.

Comments on this clone: A much larger clone lies one base from this, so it may be a read error. CDR3 in amino acids: CSASGAVPWELFF. CDR3 coding DNA: TGCAGTGCTTCTGGGGCCGTACCCTGGGAGCTGTTTTTT. The rearrangement uses TRBV20-1 and TRBJ2-2; a weak D match, TRBD1 (5 bases). This CDR3 has 13 amino acids. Germline assignment: CDR1 DFQATT and CDR2 SNEGSKA (reference sequence). V lost 5 bases and J 9 bases, leaving 16 bases between the germline ends.

This clone was observed a few times. At one end the junction does not follow the germline gene, possibly because of a read error. The rearrangement uses TRBV10-3 and TRBJ2-2; D may be TRBD2 (6 bases). The CDR3 is made up of 14 amino acids. Germline V gene lookup returns CDR1 ENHRY and CDR2 SYGVKD. The DNA of the CDR3 is TGTGCCATCCGTGACACGGGAGTTACCGGGGAGCTGTTTTTT. Its protein product is CAIRDTGVTGELFF.

This clone has ten or more counts. The V gene is TRBV20-1, the J gene TRBJ2-1, with D unresolved. This CDR3 has 14 residues. V gave up 0 bases and J gave up 5 bases, with 11 bases separating them. Per germline, CDR1 DFQATT and CDR2 SNEGSKA (reference sequence). The CDR3 spells CSARDIQTNNEQFF. The CDR3 bases are TGCAGTGCTAGAGATATACAAACCAACAATGAGCAGTTCTTC.

This clone was counted many times. The chain joins TRBV12-5 to TRBJ1-2; 7 bases fit TRBD1. The germline V gene encodes CDR1 LGHNT and CDR2 FRNRAP. The CDR3 covers 14 residues. V shed 3 bases, J shed 2 bases, and the junction held 3 bases outside the gene matches. The CDR3 loop is CASGLGRGNYGYTF. The CDR3 region has the DNA TGTGCTAGTGGTTTAGGCAGGGGGAACTATGGCTACACCTTC.

This clone was recorded many times. This chain links TRBV5-1 with TRBJ2-3; D is uncertain. V lost 0 bases and J 2 bases, leaving 7 bases between the germline ends. Germline loops: CDR1 SGHRS, CDR2 YFSETQ. This CDR3 has 14 residues. CDR3 sequence: CASSLEADTDTQYF. Written as DNA, the CDR3 is TGCGCCAGCAGCTTGGAAGCAGACACAGATACGCAGTATTTT.

This sequence joins TRBV15 and TRBJ2-7; no clear D gene. Per the germline V gene, CDR1 is LNHNV and CDR2 is YYDKDF (reference sequence). The V and J ends lost 7 bases and 6 bases respectively, with 19 bases between them. This CDR3 is built from 14 residues. For the CDR3, the DNA is TGTGCCACCATCGTAACCTCGACGGGCCTCGAGCAGTACTTC. Its translation: CATIVTSTGLEQYF.

There are a few counts of this clone. This may be a read error, as it is one base from a much larger clone. The chain is built from TRBV2 and TRBJ1-1; 8 bases line up with TRBD1. The CDR3 consists of 13 residues. Trimming cost V 4 bases and J 4 bases; bases outside gene matches: 2. CDR1 SNHLY and CDR2 FYNNEI come from the germline V gene. CDR3 residues: CASSGQGSTEAFF. As DNA, the CDR3 is TGTGCCAGCAGTGGACAGGGGTCCACTGAAGCTTTCTTT.

This clone was recorded many times. The J gene is TRBJ1-1, the V gene TRBV29-1, with 10 nucleotides matching TRBD1. This CDR3 has 14 amino acids. With V trimmed by 1 base and J by 2 bases, 1 base remained unmatched. Germline V gene sequence: CDR1 SQVTM, CDR2 ANQGSEA. CDR3: CSVEGDRGNTEAFF. CDR3 nucleotide sequence: TGCAGCGTTGAAGGGGACAGGGGAAACACTGAAGCTTTCTTT.

In its sample, this clone was seen many times. This chain joins TRBV15 and TRBJ2-5; possible D gene TRBD2, 7 bases. Trimming left V 0 bases short and J 5 bases short, with 13 bases between. Per germline, CDR1 LNHNV and CDR2 YYDKDF (reference sequence). This CDR3 is built from 15 residues. The CDR3 DNA is TGTGCCACCAGCAGAGAACTGGGAGGGGGGGAGACCCAGTACTTC. The encoded protein is CATSRELGGGETQYF. Supplemented by reference TRBV15 and TRBJ2-5, the full variable domain reads DAMVIQNPRYQVTQFGKPVTLSCSQTLNHNVMYWYQQKSSQAPKLLFHYYDKDFNNEADTPDNFQSRRPNTSFCFLDIRSPGLGDTAMYLCATSRELGGGETQYFGPGTRLLVL.

Ten or more counts support this clone. V and J are TRBV18 and TRBJ2-7, with 7 bases lining up with TRBD1. The V segment lost 8 bases and the J segment 0 bases; nucleotides outside the gene matches: 4. The CDR3 is 13 residues long. The V gene's germline CDR1 is KGHSH and CDR2 LQKENI. The CDR3 loop is CASGQALSYEQYF. In DNA, the CDR3 is TGTGCCAGCGGACAGGCCCTCTCCTACGAGCAGTACTTC.

The sample holds one count of this clone. Possible read error: a much larger clone is one base away. This rearrangement joins TRBV5-4 to TRBJ2-2, with D uncertain. Germline lookup yields CDR1 SGHNT and CDR2 YYREEE (reference sequence). The CDR3 contains 13 residues. The CDR3 loop reads CASRTQNTVELFF. CDR3 nucleotides: TGTGCCAGCAGAACACAGAACACCGTGGAGCTGTTTTTT.

Ten or more counts support this clone. The chain uses TRBV11-2 and TRBJ1-4, with 8 bases aligning to TRBD1. CDR1 is SGHAT and CDR2 is FQNNGV in the germline V gene. Trimming took 6 bases from V and 8 from J; bases not matched to a gene: 2. The CDR3 spans 12 residues. CDR3 protein: CASRGQGEKLFF. The DNA of the CDR3 is TGTGCCAGCAGAGGACAGGGCGAAAAACTGTTTTTT.